These 26 T cell receptor beta chains share one sample of origin, sequenced in a study of blood T cell repertoires in COVID-19. Only in-frame clones appear in the TCRdb table, and some are missing; sequencing was by immunoSEQ multiplex PCR. The sample lists 340,000 or so clones; around 83% were seen once. Sample: peripheral blood. The receptors here all came from a man younger than 40 with active or convalescent COVID-19.

The chain recombines TRBV9 with TRBJ1-2, with TRBD1 matching over 7 bases. V lost 4 bases and J lost 4; bases outside the gene matches: 1. CDR3 length: 12 amino acids. Germline V gene data show CDR1 as SGDLS and CDR2 as YYNGEE. The CDR3 is CASSRDSYGYTF. CDR3 in DNA: TGTGCCAGCAGCAGGGACAGCTATGGCTACACCTTC.

This chain joins TRBV30 and TRBJ2-7; TRBD2 is a possible D gene (7 bases). The ends were cut back, 0 bases at V and 10 bases at J, with 19 bases in the middle. CDR3 length: 14 residues. CDR1 is GTSNPN, CDR2 SVGIG, per germline (reference sequence). The CDR3, as DNA: TGTGCCTGGAGTGTACGTTCGGAGGGAGGGACACAGTACTTC. Protein sequence: CAWSVRSEGGTQYF. The full variable domain, completed using reference TRBV30 and TRBJ2-7, is SQTIHQWPATLVQPVGSPLSLECTVEGTSNPNLYWYRQAAGRGLQLLFYSVGIGQISSEVPQNLSASRPQDRQFILSSKKLLLSDSGFYLCAWSVRSEGGTQYFGPGTRLTVT.

The DNA for the CDR3 is TGTGCCAGCCGCGGCCCTACGATGGATGAGCAGTTCTTC. This sequence encodes CASRGPTMDEQFF. The V call is TRBV25-1, the J call TRBJ2-1; D ambiguous. The CDR3 has 13 residues. V dropped 8 bases and J dropped 8 bases, with 16 bases sitting between them. Germline V CDR1 and CDR2: MGHDK, SYGVNS.

The chain combines TRBV28 with TRBJ2-3; 11 bases match TRBD2. The V gene's germline CDR1 is MDHEN and CDR2 SYDVKM. The CDR3 loop spans 17 amino acids. V trimming: 5 bases; J trimming: 3 bases; junction bases outside the gene matches: 10. CDR3 amino acids: CASSTLRLAGSTDTQYF. The DNA for the CDR3 is TGTGCCAGCAGTACCCTCCGACTAGCGGGGTCGACAGATACGCAGTATTTT.

The chain has TRBV3-1 (or the pseudogene TRBV3-2) and TRBJ1-6; 7 nucleotides line up with TRBD1. CDR1 is LGHDT and CDR2 is YNNKEL in the germline V gene (reference sequence). J was trimmed by 10 bases and V by 0 bases; bases with no gene match: 6. The CDR3 extends over 15 amino acids. The CDR3 DNA reads TGTGCCAGCAGCCAAGAAGGGGGACAGCCGTCACCCCTCCACTTT. Translating it yields CASSQEGGQPSPLHF.

This chain uses TRBV10-2 with TRBJ1-5, with a possible D match to TRBD1 (5 bases). The CDR3 extends over 15 amino acids. V was pared by 0 bases and J by 4 bases, with 10 bases between. Germline V gene data show CDR1 as WSHSY and CDR2 as SAAADI. The CDR3 nucleotides are TGCGCCAGCAGTGAGTCTGGGGGAGGTAATCAGCCCCAGCATTTT. Protein: CASSESGGGNQPQHF.

The chain couples TRBV11-2 to TRBJ2-7; 9 nucleotides line up with TRBD2. The CDR3 has 18 residues. The germline V gene has CDR1 SGHAT and CDR2 FQNNGV. The V and J ends lost 4 bases and 4 bases, in that order; junction bases with no gene match: 17. CDR3 in amino acids: CASSSYTRGSGGQYEQYF. CDR3 DNA: TGTGCCAGCAGCTCCTACACCCGGGGTAGCGGGGGCCAGTACGAGCAGTACTTC.

The rearrangement links TRBV3-1 (or the pseudogene TRBV3-2) to TRBJ2-3, with 9 bases lining up with TRBD2. Germline assignment: CDR1 LGHDT and CDR2 YNNKEL (reference sequence). After removal of 0 bases from V and 7 bases from J, the junction contained 8 bases not matched to a gene. The CDR3 totals 16 residues. The CDR3 sequence is CASSQEAAGGTHTQYF. DNA of the CDR3: TGTGCCAGCAGCCAAGAGGCAGCGGGAGGTACGCATACGCAGTATTTT.

The V and J genes are TRBV5-1 and TRBJ1-6; D remains ambiguous. The CDR3 is 15 residues long. Trimming took 0 bases from V and 7 from J, leaving 11 bases between them. Germline V gene lookup returns CDR1 SGHRS and CDR2 YFSETQ. The CDR3 DNA is TGCGCCAGCAGCTTGGAAATGGGCAGGAATTCACCCCTCCACTTT. Protein sequence: CASSLEMGRNSPLHF.

CDR3 sequence (DNA): TGTGCCAGCAGCGTAGGTGCGGGCGATGCCACAGATACGCAGTATTTT. It encodes CASSVGAGDATDTQYF. The chain joins TRBV9 to TRBJ2-3, with D possibly matching TRBD2 (5 bases). The V gene's germline CDR1 is SGDLS and CDR2 YYNGEE. With 0 bases removed from V and 2 bases from J, the gap between germline ends came to 13 bases. The CDR3 loop spans 16 amino acids.

The chain joins TRBV5-4 to TRBJ1-2, with 7 positions matching TRBD1. The V gene end was trimmed by 3 bases and the J gene end by 6 bases; junction bases not matched to a gene: 11. Germline V lookup: CDR1 SGHNT, CDR2 YYREEE (reference sequence). The CDR3 has 15 amino acids. The CDR3 loop reads CASSSTRGQVDGYTF. The CDR3 nucleotides are TGTGCCAGCAGCTCGACAAGGGGGCAAGTTGATGGCTACACCTTC.

V is TRBV6-5 and J is TRBJ2-1; 12 bases are shared with TRBD2. Germline CDR1 is MNHEY and CDR2 is SVGAGI. Trimming cost V 4 bases and J 6 bases; bases outside gene matches: 4. The CDR3 sequence is 15 residues long. CDR3 protein: CASSSLAGGPNEQFF. In DNA, the CDR3 is TGTGCCAGCAGTTCCCTAGCGGGAGGGCCCAATGAGCAGTTCTTC.

This clone was recorded a few times. The V and J genes are TRBV9 and TRBJ2-1; 10 nucleotides line up with TRBD2. CDR1 is SGDLS and CDR2 is YYNGEE in the germline V gene. CDR3 length equals 16 residues. The ends lost 4 bases at V and 4 bases at J; junction bases unmatched: 8. DNA for the CDR3: TGTGCCAGCAGCCCTACTAGCGGGGCTTGGTACAATGAGCAGTTCTTC. Translation gives CASSPTSGAWYNEQFF.

The genes are TRBV7-3 and TRBJ2-2; 11 bases are shared with TRBD2. With V trimmed by 5 bases and J by 2 bases, 4 bases remained unmatched. The CDR3 length is 16 residues. Germline V CDR1 and CDR2: SGHTA, FQGTGA. CDR3 bases: TGTGCCAGCAGCGCTCTAGCGGGGGGTAACACCGGGGAGCTGTTTTTT. As protein: CASSALAGGNTGELFF.

V and J are TRBV15 and TRBJ1-1, with 8 bases matching TRBD1. Germline CDR1 LNHNV, CDR2 YYDKDF (reference sequence). V shed 5 bases, J shed 1 base, and the junction held 3 bases outside the gene matches. CDR3 length: 14 residues. For the CDR3, the DNA is TGTGCCACCAGCCCCAGGGGGCAGAACACTGAAGCTTTCTTT. It is translated as CATSPRGQNTEAFF.

This clone was picked up many times. This chain joins TRBV25-1 and TRBJ2-7; TRBD2 matches at 10 bases. V gave up 4 bases and J gave up 0 bases; unmatched junction bases: 9. Germline V gene sequence: CDR1 MGHDK, CDR2 SYGVNS. The CDR3 covers 17 residues. CDR3 in DNA: TGTGCCAGCAGTGTAGGGGGACTAGCGTTTCGCTCCTACGAGCAGTACTTC. This translates into CASSVGGLAFRSYEQYF.

V and J are TRBV19 and TRBJ2-7; 8 bases are a match to TRBD2. Germline CDR1 is LNHDA and CDR2 is SQIVND (reference sequence). V lost 5 bases to trimming and J lost 6 bases; unmatched junction nucleotides: 6. This CDR3 is 13 amino acids long. The CDR3 spells CASSLSAGAEQYF. The CDR3 nucleotides read TGTGCCAGTAGTCTCTCAGCGGGAGCCGAGCAGTACTTC. The whole variable domain, filled in from reference TRBV19 and TRBJ2-7, reads DGGITQSPKYLFRKEGQNVTLSCEQNLNHDAMYWYRQDPGQGLRLIYYSQIVNDFQKGDIAEGYSVSREKKESFPLTVTSAQKNPTAFYLCASSLSAGAEQYFGPGTRLTVT.

The chain has TRBV5-1 and TRBJ2-1; tentatively, D is TRBD2 (6 bases). The CDR3 is made up of 17 amino acids. Per germline, CDR1 SGHRS and CDR2 YFSETQ. The V gene lost 1 base and the J gene lost 0 bases, with 14 bases spanning the gap. Here the CDR3 reads CASSLRSGGNSYNEQFF. CDR3 coding DNA: TGCGCCAGCAGCTTGAGGTCTGGCGGGAACTCCTACAATGAGCAGTTCTTC.

This clone was seen once. The J gene is TRBJ2-7, the V gene TRBV9, with TRBD1 as a possible D gene (5 bases). V was pared by 4 bases and J by 2 bases, with 13 bases between. The CDR3 totals 14 residues. CDR1 is SGDLS and CDR2 is YYNGEE in the germline V gene. The CDR3 is CASSTTVTTYEQYF. The CDR3 DNA is TGTGCCAGCAGCACGACAGTAACGACCTACGAGCAGTACTTC.

This chain joins TRBV5-6 and TRBJ2-7; unclear D gene. The CDR3 totals 15 residues. With 0 bases removed from V and 0 bases from J, the gap between germline ends came to 10 bases. Germline lookup yields CDR1 SGHDT and CDR2 YYEEEE. The CDR3 loop is CASSLVGWSSYEQYF. The CDR3 nucleotides are TGTGCCAGCAGCTTGGTCGGTTGGAGCTCCTACGAGCAGTACTTC.

This clone was seen a few times. The chain joins TRBV30 to TRBJ2-4; D is unclear. The germline CDR1 and CDR2 sequences are GTSNPN and SVGIG (reference sequence). Deletions cut 0 bases from V and 7 bases from J, with 19 bases between. There are 16 residues in the CDR3. The CDR3 is CAWSVLETAGSNIQYF. In DNA form, the CDR3 reads TGTGCCTGGAGTGTACTTGAAACAGCTGGGTCGAACATTCAGTACTTC.

This chain links TRBV19 with TRBJ2-7, with 10 bases lining up with TRBD1. V gave up 5 bases and J gave up 3 bases; unmatched junction bases: 10. This CDR3 contains 16 residues. Per germline, CDR1 LNHDA and CDR2 SQIVND (reference sequence). The CDR3 bases are TGTGCCAGTAGTCCCCGCCCGGGACAGGGGTACTACGAGCAGTACTTC. It encodes CASSPRPGQGYYEQYF.

The rearrangement links TRBV18 to TRBJ1-3, with TRBD1 identical over 7 bases. The CDR3 loop spans 16 amino acids. After removal of 2 bases from V and 0 bases from J, the junction contained 4 bases not matched to a gene. CDR1 and CDR2 (germline): KGHSH, LQKENI. CDR3 in amino acids: CASSPGTVNSGNTIYF. CDR3 in DNA: TGTGCCAGCTCACCAGGGACAGTTAACTCTGGAAACACCATATATTTT.

The table lists this clone with a few counts. The chain links TRBV24-1 to TRBJ2-3; D gene unclear. Per germline, CDR1 KGHDR and CDR2 SFDVKD. This CDR3 region has 15 residues. Trimming took off 4 bases at V and 4 bases at J, with 14 bases between the two ends. This CDR3 is CATSENHDMSDTQYF. In DNA form, the CDR3 reads TGTGCCACCAGTGAGAACCATGACATGTCAGATACGCAGTATTTT.

The chain recombines TRBV27 with TRBJ1-3, with D unclear. The CDR3 length is 15 residues. In germline, CDR1 is MNHEY, CDR2 SMNVEV (reference sequence). With 1 base removed from V and 4 bases from J, the gap between germline ends came to 11 bases. The DNA for the CDR3 is TGTGCCAGCAGTTTATTCTGGGCCTCCGGAAACACCATATATTTT. Translation: CASSLFWASGNTIYF.

This sequence joins TRBV6-2 or TRBV6-3 and TRBJ2-5; a possible D gene is TRBD2 (5 bases). Germline-derived CDR1 and CDR2 are MNHEY and SVGEGT. CDR3 length equals 15 residues. The V gene lost 2 bases and the J gene lost 3 bases, with 13 bases spanning the gap. CDR3 DNA sequence: TGTGCCAGCAGTTACCTAGGGCTGAGGGAAGAGACCCAGTACTTC. Its protein is CASSYLGLREETQYF.